The 2 T cell receptor beta chains presented below share a single source sample, sequenced in a study of shared clonotypes between healthy human individuals. Assay: immunoSEQ multiplex PCR; the TCRdb copy retains only in-frame clones and omits some. The table lists about 380,000 clones, about 97% of them singletons, with approximately 0.32% in the top ten. The sequencing input was memory CD8+ T cells sorted from blood. Subset given: CD45RO+ cells pooled with CCR7-negative TemRA cells. These receptors originate from a man in his thirties or forties in good health.

The chain uses TRBV5-4 and TRBJ1-2; D gene ambiguous. V was cut by 0 bases and J by 6 bases, with 6 bases left in between. This CDR3 spans 12 amino acids. In germline, CDR1 is SGHNT, CDR2 YYREEE (reference sequence). The CDR3 DNA reads as TGTGCCAGCAGCTTGGTCCAAGATGGCTACACCTTC. This sequence encodes CASSLVQDGYTF.

This chain uses TRBV28 with TRBJ2-1, with TRBD2 matching 7 bases. The CDR3 covers 13 residues. Germline lookup yields CDR1 MDHEN and CDR2 SYDVKM. J was trimmed by 3 bases and V by 10 bases; bases with no gene match: 6. The CDR3 sequence: CATRDYLYNEQFF. In nucleotides, the CDR3 is TGTGCCACCCGGGACTACCTCTACAATGAGCAGTTCTTC.